This T cell receptor (beta chain) was recorded in a study of blood T cell repertoires in COVID-19. Background on the study: From T cells, B-cell-depleted T cells, or PBMCs came the material, which was cDNA or gDNA.

CDR1 LGHNA and CDR2 YNFKEQ come from the germline V gene. The CDR3 sequence is 13 residues long. The V gene lost 0 bases and the J gene lost 7 bases, with 9 bases spanning the gap. In the study's own analysis: Quantification of nucleated cells was approximated via reference gene primer amplification. Assay: immunoSEQ multiplex PCR; the TCRdb copy retains only in-frame clones and omits some. The DNA gave D and trimming, while V, J and clone size come from that table. Of some 15,000 clones listed, about 85% were seen once; the top ten hold just under 50%. The chain couples TRBV4-2 to TRBJ1-2; D uncertain. The clonotype was recovered from a human donor in a cohort sampled during active COVID-19. The sample consisted of peripheral blood. In nucleotides, the CDR3 is TGTGCCAGCAGCCAAGAAGACACCCGTGGCTACACCTTC. Protein sequence: CASSQEDTRGYTF.